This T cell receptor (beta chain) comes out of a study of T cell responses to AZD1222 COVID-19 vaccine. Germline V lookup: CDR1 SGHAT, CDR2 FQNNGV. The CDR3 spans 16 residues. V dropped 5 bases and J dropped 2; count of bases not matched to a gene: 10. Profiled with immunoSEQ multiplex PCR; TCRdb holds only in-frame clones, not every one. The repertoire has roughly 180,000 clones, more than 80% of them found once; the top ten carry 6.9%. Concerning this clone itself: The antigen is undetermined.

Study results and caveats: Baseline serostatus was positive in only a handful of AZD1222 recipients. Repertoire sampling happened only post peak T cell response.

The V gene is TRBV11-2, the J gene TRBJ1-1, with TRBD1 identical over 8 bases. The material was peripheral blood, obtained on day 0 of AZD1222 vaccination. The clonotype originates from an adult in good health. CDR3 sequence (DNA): TGTGCCAGCAGCATGGCCCGACAGGGGCTAAACACTGAAGCTTTCTTT. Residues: CASSMARQGLNTEAFF.